One and the same sample provided the 21 T cell receptor beta chains below, sequenced in a study of cytomegalovirus exposure and HLA in healthy donors. This PCR relied on a set of 60 Vbeta primers and 13 Jbeta primers. Sequencing was performed with immunoSEQ multiplex PCR; in TCRdb, only in-frame clones are kept and a portion is missing. Among about 80,000 clones listed, approximately 80% were seen once. The sequenced sample consisted of PBMCs. All receptors come from a man aged 45-60 years in good health and CMV-seronegative.

The gene calls are TRBV7-5 and TRBJ2-5; the table's D gene call, TRBD1, was not cross checked with the DNA. TRBV7-5 is labeled a pseudogene. This CDR3 contains 14 residues. The CDR3 DNA reads TGTGTCAGAAGCTCCCAGGGGGGATCCGAGACCCAGTACTTC. As protein: CVRSSQGGSETQYF.

CDR3 bases: TGTGCCAGCAGCGTAGCTGAGGGACAGGGGGCCTCCACCGGGGAGCTGTTTTTT. Encoded protein: CASSVAEGQGASTGELFF. This rearrangement joins TRBV9 to TRBJ2-2, with 12 nucleotides matching TRBD1. Germline V gene sequence: CDR1 SGDLS, CDR2 YYNGEE. The CDR3 contains 18 residues. The ends lost 0 bases at V and 4 bases at J; junction bases unmatched: 7.

This chain links TRBV2 with TRBJ2-3; 7 nucleotides align to TRBD2. Trimming cost V 5 bases and J 1 base; bases outside gene matches: 15. The CDR3 length is 18 residues. Germline V lookup: CDR1 SNHLY, CDR2 FYNNEI. This chain's CDR3 is CASSPLPLAALGTDTQYF. CDR3 nucleotides: TGTGCCAGCAGTCCCTTACCTCTAGCGGCCCTCGGCACAGATACGCAGTATTTT. The full variable domain, its missing parts supplied by reference TRBV2 and TRBJ2-3, is EPEVTQTPSHQVTQMGQEVILRCVPISNHLYFYWYRQILGQKVEFLVSFYNNEISEKSEIFDDQFSVERPDGSNFTLKIRSTKLEDSAMYFCASSPLPLAALGTDTQYFGPGTRLTVL.

This chain links TRBV10-3 with TRBJ2-1; tentative D call: TRBD1 (5 bases). The germline V and J ends were trimmed by 4 bases and 5 bases, with 12 bases remaining between them. The CDR3 loop spans 14 amino acids. Per germline, CDR1 ENHRY and CDR2 SYGVKD. The CDR3 DNA reads TGTGCCATCAGTGTCGGTAGGGGCGACAATGAGCAGTTCTTC. Translated, it gives CAISVGRGDNEQFF.

The chain is built from TRBV10-3 and TRBJ1-2, with unresolved D. The ends were cut back, 10 bases at V and 1 base at J, with 19 bases in the middle. From germline, CDR1 is ENHRY and CDR2 SYGVKD. The CDR3 contains 15 residues. CDR3 residues: CASGLSDPFNYGYTF. For the CDR3, the DNA is TGTGCCAGCGGCCTAAGCGACCCTTTTAACTATGGCTACACCTTC.

This clone occurred a few times. The chain joins TRBV6-1 to TRBJ1-2; 10 nucleotides match TRBD1. The germline V gene has CDR1 MNHNS and CDR2 SASEGT. V shed 6 bases, J shed 4 bases, and the junction held 2 bases outside the gene matches. The CDR3 runs 13 residues. Written as DNA, the CDR3 is TGTGCCAGCAGATGGGACAGGGGCTATGGCTACACCTTC. As protein: CASRWDRGYGYTF.

The rearrangement links TRBV30 to TRBJ1-2, with 8 bases identical to TRBD1. Germline assignment: CDR1 GTSNPN and CDR2 SVGIG (reference sequence). After removal of 1 base from V and 13 bases from J, the junction contained 5 bases not matched to a gene. The CDR3 consists of 11 residues. This CDR3 is CAWSALTGGTF. DNA of the CDR3: TGTGCCTGGAGTGCGTTAACAGGGGGCACCTTC.

To note about this clone: One end of the junction varies from germline; a read error may be responsible. J is TRBJ2-7 and V is TRBV5-1, with unresolved D. The CDR3 is 12 residues long. From germline, CDR1 is SGHRS and CDR2 YFSETQ. The CDR3 loop reads CASSLDFLTPQF. In nucleotides, the CDR3 is TGCGCCAGCAGCTTGGATTTCTTAACCCCCCAGTTC.

The gene calls are TRBV6-5 and TRBJ2-3; D is unclear. V was trimmed by 7 bases and J by 3 bases, leaving 8 bases between them. Germline V gene lookup returns CDR1 MNHEY and CDR2 SVGAGI. The CDR3 spans 12 residues. CDR3 region: CASTSVTDTQYF. CDR3 DNA sequence: TGTGCCAGCACCAGCGTGACAGATACGCAGTATTTT.

The chain is built from TRBV10-3 and TRBJ2-1; 9 nucleotides line up with TRBD1. Per the germline V gene, CDR1 is ENHRY and CDR2 is SYGVKD. This CDR3 region has 13 residues. Unmatched junction bases numbered 8, after V lost 8 bases and J lost 9 bases. The CDR3 DNA reads TGTGCCATCGTTCCGGGACAGGGTGGTGAGCAGTTCTTC. Protein: CAIVPGQGGEQFF.

V is TRBV30 and J is TRBJ1-2, with D uncertain. CDR1 and CDR2 from the germline V gene are GTSNPN and SVGIG (reference sequence). Trimming pared 4 bases from V and 0 bases from J, leaving 3 bases between. This CDR3 is built from 11 residues. The CDR3 region has the DNA TGTGCCTGGACAACTAACTATGGCTACACCTTC. Encoded protein: CAWTTNYGYTF.

The chain carries TRBV18 and TRBJ1-6; D gene unclear. Trimming cost V 6 bases and J 5 bases, with 14 bases left between them. CDR1 is KGHSH and CDR2 is LQKENI in the germline V gene. The CDR3 is 15 amino acids. The CDR3 sequence is CASSPPSEDNSPLHF. CDR3 nucleotide sequence: TGTGCCAGCTCCCCCCCATCCGAGGATAATTCACCCCTCCACTTT.

V gene TRBV7-3 combines with J gene TRBJ1-1, with TRBD1 as a possible D gene (6 bases). Germline assignment: CDR1 SGHTA and CDR2 FQGTGA. V was clipped by 5 bases and J by 4 bases, with 17 bases between them. CDR3 length equals 15 residues. The CDR3 loop reads CASSPQGGYGTEAFF. The DNA for the CDR3 is TGTGCCAGCAGCCCTCAAGGGGGTTATGGCACTGAAGCTTTCTTT.

The chain links TRBV5-1 to TRBJ2-5, with 9 bases lining up with TRBD1. The CDR3 has 16 residues. The germline CDR1 and CDR2 sequences are SGHRS and YFSETQ. The J segment lost 5 bases and the V segment lost 2 bases, leaving 10 bases of the junction unmatched. CDR3 protein: CASSLQGTGIVETQYF. Written as DNA, the CDR3 is TGCGCCAGCAGCTTACAGGGGACAGGGATAGTGGAGACCCAGTACTTC. Together with reference TRBV5-1 and TRBJ2-5, the CDR3 gives the full variable domain: KAGVTQTPRYLIKTRGQQVTLSCSPISGHRSVSWYQQTPGQGLQFLFEYFSETQRNKGNFPGRFSGRQFSNSRSEMNVSTLELGDSALYLCASSLQGTGIVETQYFGPGTRLLVL.

The chain carries TRBV20-1 and TRBJ2-7; D not resolved. The germline gives CDR1 DFQATT, CDR2 SNEGSKA (reference sequence). With 1 base removed from V and 3 bases from J, the gap between germline ends came to 4 bases. CDR3 length: 11 amino acids. In DNA form, the CDR3 reads TGCAGTGCTAGAGTATACTACGAGCAGTACTTC. Protein: CSARVYYEQYF.

The chain has TRBV6-4 and TRBJ1-6; 7 nucleotides align to TRBD1. This CDR3 is 13 amino acids long. Germline V gene lookup returns CDR1 MRHNA and CDR2 SNTAGT. J lost 10 bases, V lost 6 bases, and 6 bases had no gene match. CDR3 sequence (DNA): TGTGCCAGCAGCCGGGACAGTTTGTCACCCCTCCACTTT. This translates into CASSRDSLSPLHF.

This rearrangement joins TRBV5-4 to TRBJ1-1; D is ambiguous. CDR1 and CDR2 from the germline V gene are SGHNT and YYREEE (reference sequence). The CDR3 is made up of 12 amino acids. V was trimmed by 0 bases and J by 7 bases, leaving 7 bases between them. CDR3 protein: CASSLDRGEAFF. The CDR3 region has the DNA TGTGCCAGCAGCTTGGACCGGGGTGAAGCTTTCTTT.

The V and J genes are TRBV30 and TRBJ2-7, with D possibly TRBD2 on 5 matching bases. V shed 3 bases and J shed 3 bases, with 15 bases lying between them. Per the germline V gene, CDR1 is GTSNPN and CDR2 is SVGIG (reference sequence). CDR3 size: 14 residues. The CDR3, as DNA: TGTGCCTGGAGGCAGAATGGACTCGGCTACGAGCAGTACTTC. As protein: CAWRQNGLGYEQYF.

The rearrangement uses TRBV7-3 and TRBJ2-3; the D gene is possibly TRBD2 (5 bases). Between the trimmed V and J ends, which lost 5 bases and 2 bases, there was a span of 11 bases. CDR3 size: 14 residues. The germline gives CDR1 SGHTA, CDR2 FQGTGA. CDR3 nucleotides: TGTGCCAGCAGCCTTAGCGACAACACAGATACGCAGTATTTT. It encodes CASSLSDNTDTQYF. Variable domain in full (rest from reference TRBV7-3 and TRBJ2-3): GAGVSQTPSNKVTEKGKYVELRCDPISGHTALYWYRQSLGQGPEFLIYFQGTGAADDSGLPNDRFFAVRPEGSVSTLKIQRTERGDSAVYLCASSLSDNTDTQYFGPGTRLTVL.

This chain connects TRBV28 to TRBJ1-1, with 7 bases identical to TRBD1. The CDR3 covers 14 residues. V was clipped by 7 bases and J by 5 bases; unmatched bases: 10. Germline V gives CDR1 MDHEN, CDR2 SYDVKM. The CDR3 protein is CASKSGDRGTEAFF. CDR3 nucleotide sequence: TGTGCCAGCAAAAGTGGGGACAGAGGGACTGAAGCTTTCTTT.

This chain links TRBV7-9 with TRBJ1-4; 8 nucleotides line up with TRBD1. Germline V gene lookup returns CDR1 SEHNR and CDR2 FQNEAQ (reference sequence). CDR3 length: 15 residues. Trimming at V came to 5 bases and at J to 8 bases, leaving 10 bases not matched to a gene. This CDR3 is CASSPGGQAPEKLFF. In nucleotides, the CDR3 is TGTGCCAGCAGCCCAGGGGGACAGGCACCCGAAAAACTGTTTTTT.